This T cell receptor (beta chain) was identified in a study of human T cells and chemical hapten exposure. General study points: Healthy people's immune response may differ from that of the donors, who had alopecia. No shift was seen in TCRs above 1 in 1000 frequency with DPC sensitization.

TCRdb reprocessed the RACE reads via MiXCR and lists one record per CDR3 protein. Here the sample spans some 170,000 distinct CDR3 sequences, 20% to 25% being singletons. This clonotype was observed a few times. Its antigen is not known. Stated time point: patch test 1, 2 weeks after DPC sensitization. Regarding treatment: therapeutic diphenylcyclopropenone sensitization with weekly scalp DPC. Each patch-test visit's blood sample preceded patch application. Total RNA extraction was carried out from unfractionated whole blood. V lost 1 base and J lost 15; bases outside the gene matches: 19. This CDR3 is 16 amino acids long. The germline CDR1 and CDR2 sequences are DFQATT and SNEGSKA (reference sequence).

The starting material was whole blood, obtained in connection with sensitization to the hapten diphenylcyclopropenone (DPC). This TCR came from a woman in her fifties or sixties with alopecia areata. Some clones in this sample may be carry-over from other donors' samples. The chain has TRBV20-1 and TRBJ2-1; 9 positions match TRBD2. CDR3 nucleotide sequence: TGCAGTGCTAGAGCCGGGGTAGGCGGGAGGGCCCACGACACGTTCTTC. It translates to CSARAGVGGRAHDTFF.